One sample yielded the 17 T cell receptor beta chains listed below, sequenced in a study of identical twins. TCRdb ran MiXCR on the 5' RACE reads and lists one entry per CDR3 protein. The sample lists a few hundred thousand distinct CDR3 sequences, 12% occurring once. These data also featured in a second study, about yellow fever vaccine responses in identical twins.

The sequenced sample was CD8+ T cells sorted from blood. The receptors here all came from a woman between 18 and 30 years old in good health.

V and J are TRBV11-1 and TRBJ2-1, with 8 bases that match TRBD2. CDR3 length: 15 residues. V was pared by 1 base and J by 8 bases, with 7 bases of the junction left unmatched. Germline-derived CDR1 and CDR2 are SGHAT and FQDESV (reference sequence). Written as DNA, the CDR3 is TGTGCCAGCAGCTTAGGCGGGAGGACCCAAGATGAGCAGTTCTTC. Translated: CASSLGGRTQDEQFF. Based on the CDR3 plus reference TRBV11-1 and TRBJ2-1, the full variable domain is EAEVAQSPRYKITEKSQAVAFWCDPISGHATLYWYRQILGQGPELLVQFQDESVVDDSQLPKDRFSAERLKGVDSTLKIQPAELGDSAMYLCASSLGGRTQDEQFFGPGTRLTVL.

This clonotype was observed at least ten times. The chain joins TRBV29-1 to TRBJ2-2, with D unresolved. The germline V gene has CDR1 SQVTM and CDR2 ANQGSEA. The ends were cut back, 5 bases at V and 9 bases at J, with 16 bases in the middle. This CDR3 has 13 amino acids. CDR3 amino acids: CSVRDSGTRELFF. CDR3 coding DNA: TGCAGCGTTCGTGATAGTGGTACCCGGGAGCTGTTTTTT.

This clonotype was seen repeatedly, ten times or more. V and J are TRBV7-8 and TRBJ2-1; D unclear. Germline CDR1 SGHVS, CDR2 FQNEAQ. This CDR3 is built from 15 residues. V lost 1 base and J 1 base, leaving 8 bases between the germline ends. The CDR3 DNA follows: TGTGCCAGCAGCTTAGAGGCAGCTTCCTACAATGAGCAGTTCTTC. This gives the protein CASSLEAASYNEQFF.

The CDR3, as DNA: TGTGCCAGCAGTTACGGAAAAGGAGCTAACTATGGCTACACCTTC. Translated: CASSYGKGANYGYTF. The V gene is TRBV6-5, the J gene TRBJ1-2; no reliable D call. Looked up from germline, CDR1 is MNHEY and CDR2 is SVGAGI. The CDR3 length is 15 residues. Trimming removed 2 bases from V and 0 bases from J, with 10 bases in between.

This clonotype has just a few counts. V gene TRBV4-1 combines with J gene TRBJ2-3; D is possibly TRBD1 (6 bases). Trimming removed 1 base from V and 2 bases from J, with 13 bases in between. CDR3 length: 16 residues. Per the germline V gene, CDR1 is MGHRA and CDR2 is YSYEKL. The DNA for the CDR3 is TGCGCCAGCAGCCAAGGACAGGAACGCACCACAGATACGCAGTATTTT. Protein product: CASSQGQERTTDTQYF.

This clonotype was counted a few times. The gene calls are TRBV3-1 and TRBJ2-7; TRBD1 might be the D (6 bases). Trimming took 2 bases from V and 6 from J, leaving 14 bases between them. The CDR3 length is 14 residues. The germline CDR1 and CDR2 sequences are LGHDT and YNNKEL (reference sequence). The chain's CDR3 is CASSQFTTGGEQYF. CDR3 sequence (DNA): TGTGCCAGCAGCCAATTTACGACAGGCGGCGAGCAGTACTTC.

The CDR3 region has the DNA TGCAGTGTCGCTAGCGGGAGGGCTTCTCTTGGAAATGAGCAGTTCTTC. Its protein product is CSVASGRASLGNEQFF. The genes are TRBV20-1 and TRBJ2-1; 12 bases map to TRBD2. The CDR3 consists of 16 residues. Trimming took 7 bases from V and 7 from J; bases not matched to a gene: 14. The germline CDR1 and CDR2 sequences are DFQATT and SNEGSKA (reference sequence).

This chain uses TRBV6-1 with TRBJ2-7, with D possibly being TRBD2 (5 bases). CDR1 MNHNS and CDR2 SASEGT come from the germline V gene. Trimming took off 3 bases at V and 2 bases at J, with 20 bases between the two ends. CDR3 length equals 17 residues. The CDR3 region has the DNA TGTGCCAGCAGTGACCGGGTACGGGGATTTTTTGCCTACGAGCAGTACTTC. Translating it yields CASSDRVRGFFAYEQYF.

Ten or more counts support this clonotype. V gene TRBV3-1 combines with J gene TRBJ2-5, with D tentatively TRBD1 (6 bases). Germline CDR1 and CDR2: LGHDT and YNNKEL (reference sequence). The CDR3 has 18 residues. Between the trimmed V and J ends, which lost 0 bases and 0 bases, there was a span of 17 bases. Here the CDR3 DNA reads TGTGCCAGCAGCCAAGACCTTGTCGGGACAAGATACCAAGAGACCCAGTACTTC. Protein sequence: CASSQDLVGTRYQETQYF.

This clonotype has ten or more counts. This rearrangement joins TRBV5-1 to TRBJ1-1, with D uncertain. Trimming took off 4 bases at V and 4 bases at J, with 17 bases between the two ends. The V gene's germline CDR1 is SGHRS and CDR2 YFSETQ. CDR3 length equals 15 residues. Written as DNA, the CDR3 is TGCGCCAGCAGCCTAAGGTCGCCGCTTGTCACTGAAGCTTTCTTT. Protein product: CASSLRSPLVTEAFF.

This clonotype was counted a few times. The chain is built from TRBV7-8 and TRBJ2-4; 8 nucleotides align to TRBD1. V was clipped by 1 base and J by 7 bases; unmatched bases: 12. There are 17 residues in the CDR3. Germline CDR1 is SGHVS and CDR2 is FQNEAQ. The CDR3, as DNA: TGTGCCAGCAGCTTAGGCAGGGGGCCCTGGGCGGCCAACATTCAGTACTTC. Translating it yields CASSLGRGPWAANIQYF.

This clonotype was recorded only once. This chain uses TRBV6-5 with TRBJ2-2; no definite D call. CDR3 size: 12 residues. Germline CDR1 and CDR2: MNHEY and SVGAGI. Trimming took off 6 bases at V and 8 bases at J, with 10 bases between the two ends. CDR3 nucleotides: TGTGCCAGCAGACGAACCGTGGGGGAGCTGTTTTTT. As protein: CASRRTVGELFF.

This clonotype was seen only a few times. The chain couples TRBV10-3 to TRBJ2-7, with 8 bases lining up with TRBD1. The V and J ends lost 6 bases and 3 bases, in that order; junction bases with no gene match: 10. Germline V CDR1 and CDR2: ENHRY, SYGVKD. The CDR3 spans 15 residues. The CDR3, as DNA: TGTGCCATCAGCCTGGGGGGACAGGTCCACTACGAGCAGTACTTC. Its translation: CAISLGGQVHYEQYF.

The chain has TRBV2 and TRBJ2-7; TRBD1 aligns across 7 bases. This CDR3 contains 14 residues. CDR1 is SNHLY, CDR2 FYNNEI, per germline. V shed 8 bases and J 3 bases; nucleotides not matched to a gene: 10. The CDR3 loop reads CASGTGTEYYEQYF. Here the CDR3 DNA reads TGTGCCAGCGGAACCGGGACAGAGTACTACGAGCAGTACTTC. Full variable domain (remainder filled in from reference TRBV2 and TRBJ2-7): EPEVTQTPSHQVTQMGQEVILRCVPISNHLYFYWYRQILGQKVEFLVSFYNNEISEKSEIFDDQFSVERPDGSNFTLKIRSTKLEDSAMYFCASGTGTEYYEQYFGPGTRLTVT.

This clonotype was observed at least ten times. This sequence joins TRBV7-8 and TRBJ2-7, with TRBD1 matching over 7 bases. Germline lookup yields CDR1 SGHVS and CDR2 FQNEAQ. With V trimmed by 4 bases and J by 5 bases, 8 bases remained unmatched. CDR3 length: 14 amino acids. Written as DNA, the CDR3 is TGTGCCAGCAGCTATTTAACAGGGGCACACGAGCAGTACTTC. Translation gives CASSYLTGAHEQYF.

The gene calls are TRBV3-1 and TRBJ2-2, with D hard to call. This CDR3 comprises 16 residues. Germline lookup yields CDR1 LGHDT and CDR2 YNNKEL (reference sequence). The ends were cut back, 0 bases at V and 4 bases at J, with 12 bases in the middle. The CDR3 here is CASSQDLGKRTGELFF. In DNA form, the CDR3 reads TGTGCCAGCAGCCAAGATTTAGGGAAGCGCACCGGGGAGCTGTTTTTT.

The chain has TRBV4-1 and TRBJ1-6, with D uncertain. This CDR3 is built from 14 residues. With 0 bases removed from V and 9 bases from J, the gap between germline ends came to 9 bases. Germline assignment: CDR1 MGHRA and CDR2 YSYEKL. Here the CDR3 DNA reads TGCGCCAGCAGCCAAGAAGGGTGGTTTTCACCCCTCCACTTT. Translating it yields CASSQEGWFSPLHF.